These 13 T cell receptor beta chains were all obtained from the same sample, sequenced in a study of neurological immune-mediated disorders. Noted time point: longitudinal time-point 2. Each CDR3 protein gets one entry after TCRdb re-called the 5' RACE reads with MiXCR. This sample has approximately 82,000 distinct CDR3 sequences; about 13% occur once, and the top ten carry approximately 5%. The sample was PBMCs. The receptors derive from a female donor with HTLV-1-associated myelopathy (HAM/TSP).

There are many counts of this clonotype. The chain recombines TRBV20-1 with TRBJ2-7; D may be TRBD1 (6 bases). There are 13 residues in the CDR3. Germline V gene lookup returns CDR1 DFQATT and CDR2 SNEGSKA (reference sequence). Trimming pared 6 bases from V and 1 base from J, leaving 13 bases between. Written as DNA, the CDR3 is TGCAGTGCCAAGACAGGCTTATCCTACGAGCAGTACTTC. Amino acids: CSAKTGLSYEQYF.

About this clonotype itself: A single base separates this from a much larger clone, so it may be a read error. The chain uses TRBV5-1 and TRBJ2-3; D might be TRBD2 (6 bases). The V gene's germline CDR1 is SGHRS and CDR2 YFSETQ. The CDR3 extends over 14 amino acids. CDR3 bases: TGCGCGGTAGGCGGACTACTCCCGTCAGATACGCAGTATTTT. Translation: CAVGGLLPSDTQYF. The full variable domain, in which reference TRBV5-1 and TRBJ2-3 provide the parts outside the CDR3, is KAGVTQTPRYLIKTRGQQVTLSCSPISGHRSVSWYQQTPGQGLQFLFEYFSETQRNKGNFPGRFSGRQFSNSRSEMNVSTLELGDSALYLCAVGGLLPSDTQYFGPGTRLTVL.

This clonotype occurred a few times. Being one base from a much bigger clone, this may be a read error. V gene TRBV5-1 combines with J gene TRBJ2-7; D might be TRBD1 (5 bases). The V and J ends lost 9 bases and 4 bases respectively, with 14 bases between them. CDR3 length: 12 residues. Germline V lookup: CDR1 SGHRS, CDR2 YFSETQ. The CDR3, as DNA: TGCGCCAACAGACAGTCTGATTACGAGCAGTACTTC. As protein: CANRQSDYEQYF.

Ten or more counts support this clonotype. The chain has TRBV5-4 and TRBJ2-3; 9 nucleotides agree with TRBD1. V lost 3 bases, J lost 4 bases, and 6 bases stayed unmatched. The germline V gene has CDR1 SGHNT and CDR2 YYREEE (reference sequence). The CDR3 has 15 amino acids. The chain's CDR3 is CASSSGTGRADTQYF. As DNA, the CDR3 is TGTGCCAGCAGCTCCGGGACAGGGAGGGCAGATACGCAGTATTTT.

This clonotype occurred many times. V gene TRBV5-1 combines with J gene TRBJ2-7; 8 bases match TRBD1. CDR3 size: 14 residues. CDR1 SGHRS and CDR2 YFSETQ come from the germline V gene. The junction had 3 bases not matched to a gene; V was cut back by 4 bases and J by 0 bases. CDR3 bases: TGCGCCAGCAGCGGAACAGGGGGCTCCTACGAGCAGTACTTC. Translation: CASSGTGGSYEQYF.

This clonotype was observed many times. The chain uses TRBV5-1 and TRBJ2-2, with 8 bases fitting TRBD2. V shed 5 bases, J shed 1 base, and the junction held 4 bases outside the gene matches. The CDR3 spans 15 residues. The germline V gene has CDR1 SGHRS and CDR2 YFSETQ. The CDR3 is CASRSAGVNTGELFF. CDR3 nucleotide sequence: TGCGCCAGCAGGTCAGCGGGGGTGAACACCGGGGAGCTGTTTTTT.

This clonotype was seen at least ten times. V gene TRBV6-6 combines with J gene TRBJ2-7; D unresolved. The CDR3 runs to 14 residues. Germline-derived CDR1 and CDR2 are MNHNY and SVGAGI (reference sequence). V lost 5 bases and J 1 base, leaving 12 bases between the germline ends. The CDR3 is CASSPPTTSYEQYF. The CDR3 nucleotides read TGTGCCAGCAGTCCCCCTACCACGTCCTACGAGCAGTACTTC.

This clonotype was seen many times. The V and J genes are TRBV9 and TRBJ2-3, with 10 positions matching TRBD2. This CDR3 comprises 17 residues. CDR1 is SGDLS, CDR2 YYNGEE, per germline. V shed 0 bases, J shed 2 bases, and the junction held 6 bases outside the gene matches. CDR3 DNA sequence: TGTGCCAGCAGCGTAGAGGATAGCGGGGGGCTCACAGATACGCAGTATTTT. It encodes CASSVEDSGGLTDTQYF.

This clonotype was counted many times. The chain combines TRBV5-1 with TRBJ2-1; 11 bases are shared with TRBD1. J was trimmed by 3 bases and V by 5 bases; bases with no gene match: 10. The germline CDR1 and CDR2 sequences are SGHRS and YFSETQ. The CDR3 is made up of 17 amino acids. The DNA of the CDR3 is TGCGCCAGCAGTGGGGGGACAGGGGGATCGGACTACAATGAGCAGTTCTTC. Amino acids: CASSGGTGGSDYNEQFF.

This clonotype was seen many times. The chain couples TRBV29-1 to TRBJ2-3, with 7 bases matching TRBD2. This CDR3 has 17 residues. CDR1 is SQVTM, CDR2 ANQGSEA, per germline. Trimming took 6 bases from V and 2 from J; bases not matched to a gene: 17. CDR3: CSVAGGRAGVTTDTQYF. The CDR3 nucleotides are TGCAGCGTGGCCGGCGGCAGGGCGGGGGTGACCACAGATACGCAGTATTTT.

On this clonotype itself: It is unclear where the CDR3 begins or ends on the DNA, so no DNA is shown, and the CDR3 is as TCRdb lists it. V is TRBV7-8 and J is TRBJ2-4; the table's D call of TRBD1 was not tested on the DNA. The CDR3 totals 20 residues, both ends included. Germline lookup yields CDR1 SGHVS and CDR2 FQNEAQ. The chain's CDR3 is CASSFYICSAQGPGFGIQYF.

This clonotype was detected ten times or more. V gene TRBV5-1 combines with J gene TRBJ1-6, with D uncertain. This CDR3 comprises 15 residues. Deletions cut 0 bases from V and 7 bases from J, with 11 bases between. Germline-derived CDR1 and CDR2 are SGHRS and YFSETQ. CDR3 DNA sequence: TGCGCCAGCAGCTTGGAGGCGTCCGAGAATTCACCCCTCCACTTT. It is translated as CASSLEASENSPLHF.

In this sample, this clonotype turned up many times. The junction shows a germline mismatch at one end, possibly a read error. V is TRBV20-1 and J is TRBJ1-2; D ambiguous. The CDR3 runs to 13 residues. The germline CDR1 and CDR2 sequences are DFQATT and SNEGSKA (reference sequence). The CDR3 coding sequence is TGCAGTGCTAGCCGCACCCTCCCCTATGGGTACACCTTC. It yields the protein CSASRTLPYGYTF.